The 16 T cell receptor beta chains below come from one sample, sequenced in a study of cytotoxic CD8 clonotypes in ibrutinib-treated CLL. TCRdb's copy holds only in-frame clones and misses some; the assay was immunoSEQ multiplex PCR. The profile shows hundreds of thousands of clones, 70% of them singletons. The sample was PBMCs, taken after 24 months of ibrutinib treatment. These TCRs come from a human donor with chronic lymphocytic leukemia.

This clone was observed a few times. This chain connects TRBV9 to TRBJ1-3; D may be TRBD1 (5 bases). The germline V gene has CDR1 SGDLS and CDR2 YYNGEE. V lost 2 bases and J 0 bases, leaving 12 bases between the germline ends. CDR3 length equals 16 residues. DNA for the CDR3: TGTGCCAGCAGCGTTGATCCCGGGACCTCTGGAAACACCATATATTTT. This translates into CASSVDPGTSGNTIYF.

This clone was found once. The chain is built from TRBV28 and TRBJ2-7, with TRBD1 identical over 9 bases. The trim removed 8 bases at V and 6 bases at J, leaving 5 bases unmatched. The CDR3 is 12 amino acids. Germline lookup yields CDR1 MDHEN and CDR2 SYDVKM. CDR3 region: CASSGQGGEQYF. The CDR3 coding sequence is TGTGCCAGCTCGGGACAGGGCGGCGAGCAGTACTTC.

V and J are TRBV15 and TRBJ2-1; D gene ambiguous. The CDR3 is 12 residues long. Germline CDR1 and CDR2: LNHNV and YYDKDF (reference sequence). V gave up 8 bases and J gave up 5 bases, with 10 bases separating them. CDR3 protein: CATPKFNNEQFF. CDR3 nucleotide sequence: TGTGCCACCCCCAAGTTTAACAATGAGCAGTTCTTC.

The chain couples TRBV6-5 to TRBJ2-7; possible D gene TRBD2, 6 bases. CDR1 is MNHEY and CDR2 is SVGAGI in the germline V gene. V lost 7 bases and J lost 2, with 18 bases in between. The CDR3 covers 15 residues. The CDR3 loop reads CASNPRDFGPYEQYF. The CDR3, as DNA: TGTGCCAGCAACCCCCGGGACTTCGGTCCCTACGAGCAGTACTTC.

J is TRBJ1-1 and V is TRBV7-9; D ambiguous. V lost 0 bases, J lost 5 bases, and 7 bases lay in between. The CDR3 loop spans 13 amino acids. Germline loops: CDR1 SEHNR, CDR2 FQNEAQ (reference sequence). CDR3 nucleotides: TGTGCCAGCAGCTTAGCCGGGGATACTGAAGCTTTCTTT. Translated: CASSLAGDTEAFF.

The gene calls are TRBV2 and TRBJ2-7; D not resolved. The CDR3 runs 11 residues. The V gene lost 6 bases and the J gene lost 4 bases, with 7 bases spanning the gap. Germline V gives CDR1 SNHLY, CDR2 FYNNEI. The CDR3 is CASSPLYEQYF. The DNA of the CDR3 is TGTGCCAGCAGCCCCCTTTACGAGCAGTACTTC.

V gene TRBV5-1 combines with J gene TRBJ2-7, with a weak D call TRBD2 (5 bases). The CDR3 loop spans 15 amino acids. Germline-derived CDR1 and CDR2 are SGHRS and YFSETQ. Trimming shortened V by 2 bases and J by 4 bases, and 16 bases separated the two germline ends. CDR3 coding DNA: TGCGCCAGCAGCTTAAGCGGAGACACTTATTACGAGCAGTACTTC. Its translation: CASSLSGDTYYEQYF.

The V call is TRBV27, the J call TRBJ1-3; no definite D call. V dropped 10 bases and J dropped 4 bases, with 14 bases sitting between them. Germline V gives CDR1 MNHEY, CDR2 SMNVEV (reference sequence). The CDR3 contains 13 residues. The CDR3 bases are TGTGCCACCTCGAAGTCTGGCGGAAACACCATATATTTT. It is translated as CATSKSGGNTIYF.

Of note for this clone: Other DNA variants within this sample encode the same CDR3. CDR3 sequence: CASSPTGVNTEAFF. In DNA form, the CDR3 reads TGTGCCAGCTCACCTACAGGTGTGAACACTGAAGCTTTCTTT. The chain links TRBV18 to TRBJ1-1, with D possibly being TRBD1 (5 bases). The CDR3 has 14 residues. V dropped 3 bases and J dropped 0 bases, with 8 bases sitting between them. From germline, CDR1 is KGHSH and CDR2 LQKENI. The full variable domain, in which reference TRBV18 and TRBJ1-1 provide the parts outside the CDR3, is NAGVMQNPRHLVRRRGQEARLRCSPMKGHSHVYWYRQLPEEGLKFMVYLQKENIIDESGMPKERFSAEFPKEGPSILRIQQVVRGDSAAYFCASSPTGVNTEAFFGQGTRLTVV.

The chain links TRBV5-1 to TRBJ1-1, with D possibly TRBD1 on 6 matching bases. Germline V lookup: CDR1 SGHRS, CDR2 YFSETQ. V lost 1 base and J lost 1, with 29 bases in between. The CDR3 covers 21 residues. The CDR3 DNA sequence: TGCGCCAGCAGCTTGAGTGATTGGAATATTTGGGACACCACTTCGAACACTGAAGCTTTCTTT. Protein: CASSLSDWNIWDTTSNTEAFF.

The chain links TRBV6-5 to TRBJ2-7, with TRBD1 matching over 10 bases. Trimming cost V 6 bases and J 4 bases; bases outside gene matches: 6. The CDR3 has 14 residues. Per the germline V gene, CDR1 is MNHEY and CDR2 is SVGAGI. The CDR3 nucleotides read TGTGCCAGCAGCAAGGACAGGGGGATGTACGAGCAGTACTTC. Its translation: CASSKDRGMYEQYF.

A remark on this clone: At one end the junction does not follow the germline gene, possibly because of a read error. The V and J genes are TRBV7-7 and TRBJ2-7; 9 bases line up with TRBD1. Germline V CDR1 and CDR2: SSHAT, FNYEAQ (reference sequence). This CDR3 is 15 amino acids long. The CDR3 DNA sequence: TGTGCTAGCAGCTTAGGCGTGGACAGGGGTTACGAGCAGTACTTC. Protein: CASSLGVDRGYEQYF. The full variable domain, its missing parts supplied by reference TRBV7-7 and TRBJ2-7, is GAGVSQSPRYKVTKRGQDVTLRCDPISSHATLYWYQQALGQGPEFLTYFNYEAQPDKSGLPSDRFSAERPEGSISTLTIQRTEQRDSAMYRCASSLGVDRGYEQYFGPGTRLTVT.

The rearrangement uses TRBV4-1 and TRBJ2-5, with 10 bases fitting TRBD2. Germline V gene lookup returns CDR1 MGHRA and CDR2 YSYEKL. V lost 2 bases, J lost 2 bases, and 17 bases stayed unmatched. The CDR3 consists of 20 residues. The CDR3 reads CASSQMPPAGGPNVQETQYF. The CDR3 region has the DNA TGCGCCAGCAGCCAAATGCCCCCAGCGGGAGGGCCGAATGTTCAAGAGACCCAGTACTTC.

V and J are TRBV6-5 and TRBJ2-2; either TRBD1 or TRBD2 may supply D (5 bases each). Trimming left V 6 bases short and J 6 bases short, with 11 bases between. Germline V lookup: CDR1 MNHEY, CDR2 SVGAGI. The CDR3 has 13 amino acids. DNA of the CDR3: TGTGCCAGCAGCCCACTGGGGGCCGGGGAGCTGTTTTTT. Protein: CASSPLGAGELFF.

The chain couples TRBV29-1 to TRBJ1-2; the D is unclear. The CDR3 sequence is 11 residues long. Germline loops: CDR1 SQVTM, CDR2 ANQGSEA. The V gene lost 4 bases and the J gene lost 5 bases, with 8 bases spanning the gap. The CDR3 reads CSVAQGYGYTF. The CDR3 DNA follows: TGCAGCGTTGCCCAAGGATATGGCTACACCTTC. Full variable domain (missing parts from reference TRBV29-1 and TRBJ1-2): SAVISQKPSRDICQRGTSLTIQCQVDSQVTMMFWYRQQPGQSLTLIATANQGSEATYESGFVIDKFPISRPNLTFSTLTVSNMSPEDSSIYLCSVAQGYGYTFGSGTRLTVV.

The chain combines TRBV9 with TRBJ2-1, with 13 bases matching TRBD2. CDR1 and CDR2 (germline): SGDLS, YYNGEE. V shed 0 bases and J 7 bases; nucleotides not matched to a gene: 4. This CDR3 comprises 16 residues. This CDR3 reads CASSVGLAGGKNEQFF. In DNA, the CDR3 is TGTGCCAGCAGCGTAGGACTAGCGGGAGGTAAAAATGAGCAGTTCTTC.